This TCR beta chain was captured by sequencing in a study of blood T cell repertoires in COVID-19. Turning to the study itself: Acute-phase and convalescent COVID-19 samples originated in the United States, Italy and Spain. T cells, B-cell-depleted T cells, or PBMCs supplied cDNA or gDNA.

In the study's own analysis: Scientists estimated how many nucleated cells there were by amplifying reference gene primers. The table came from immunoSEQ multiplex PCR; TCRdb's copy has only in-frame clones and leaves some out. V, J and clone size were drawn from that table, and D and trimming were deduced from the DNA. The top ten hold 7% of the sample, which has about 160,000 clones, 82% seen once. Trimming pared 4 bases from V and 7 bases from J, leaving 8 bases between. The CDR3 is 13 amino acids. Germline V gene sequence: CDR1 MNHNY, CDR2 SVGAGI (reference sequence). Patients at the Seattle site were enrolled during active infection and followed longitudinally. This clone has just one count.

The sequenced sample was peripheral blood. The chain couples TRBV6-6 to TRBJ1-6; possible D gene TRBD1, 6 bases. This receptor was obtained from a woman in her thirties or forties with COVID-19, enrolled during active disease. CDR3 DNA: TGTGCCAGCAGTTCAGGGGAGAATTCACCCCTCCACTTT. The encoded protein is CASSSGENSPLHF.